This T cell receptor beta chain was recovered during a study of T cells after yellow fever vaccination. Study-level findings and limits: A minor fraction of clonotypes spanned both CD4 and CD8 compartments. The secondary T-cell response peaked on day 5, not day 15, but was weaker.

This clonotype was recorded a few times. Its antigen is still unknown. The CDR3 loop spans 14 amino acids. CDR1 LGHNA and CDR2 YSLEER come from the germline V gene. Deletions cut 5 bases from V and 4 bases from J, with 14 bases between. In making TCR cDNA, 5'RACE template switching added a universal primer site and UMIs to it. TCRdb re-called the 5' RACE reads through MiXCR, storing one row per CDR3 protein. Of some 560,000 distinct CDR3 sequences in the sample, approximately 16% were seen once. The sequencing here drew on PBMCs, taken 5 to 6 days after the first yellow fever vaccination. The TCR was taken from a young man who received the YFV17D yellow fever vaccine. The chain has TRBV4-3 and TRBJ1-2; D possibly corresponds to TRBD1 (5 bases). CDR3: CASSRDGGIYGYTF. The CDR3 DNA reads TGCGCCAGCAGCAGGGACGGGGGGATCTATGGCTACACCTTC.